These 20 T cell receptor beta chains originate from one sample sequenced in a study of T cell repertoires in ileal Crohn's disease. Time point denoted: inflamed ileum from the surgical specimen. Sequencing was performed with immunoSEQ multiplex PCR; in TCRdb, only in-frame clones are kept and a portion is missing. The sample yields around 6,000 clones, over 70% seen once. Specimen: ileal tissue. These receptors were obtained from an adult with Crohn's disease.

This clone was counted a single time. The CDR3 protein is CASSQLQGSGELFF. As DNA, the CDR3 is TGTGCCAGCAGCCAGCTACAGGGATCCGGGGAGCTGTTTTTT. The rearrangement links TRBV14 to TRBJ2-2; D may be TRBD1 (6 bases). Germline V gene lookup returns CDR1 SGHDN and CDR2 FVKESK. CDR3 length equals 14 residues. With 3 bases removed from V and 6 bases from J, the gap between germline ends came to 11 bases.

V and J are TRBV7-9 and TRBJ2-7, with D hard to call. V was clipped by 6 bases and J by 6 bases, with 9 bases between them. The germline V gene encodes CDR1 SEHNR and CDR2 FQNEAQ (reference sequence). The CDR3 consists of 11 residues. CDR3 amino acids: CASSVLGEQYF. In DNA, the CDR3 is TGTGCCAGCAGTGTCCTTGGCGAGCAGTACTTC.

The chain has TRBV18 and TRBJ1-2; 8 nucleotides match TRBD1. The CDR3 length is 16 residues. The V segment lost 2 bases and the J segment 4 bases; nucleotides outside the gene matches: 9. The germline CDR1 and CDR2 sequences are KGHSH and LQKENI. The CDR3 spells CASSPKSGTGIYGYTF. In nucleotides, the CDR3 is TGTGCCAGCTCACCAAAATCCGGGACAGGTATCTATGGCTACACCTTC.

The CDR3, as DNA: TGTGCCAGCAGCTTAGCAGTGAGGTGGGGACATAAGAACACTGAAGCTTTCTTT. Residues: CASSLAVRWGHKNTEAFF. The chain combines TRBV13 with TRBJ1-1, with a weak D call TRBD1 (6 bases). Germline CDR1 reads PRHDT; CDR2 reads FYEKMQ (reference sequence). Trimming removed 1 base from V and 1 base from J, with 19 bases in between. The CDR3 contains 18 residues.

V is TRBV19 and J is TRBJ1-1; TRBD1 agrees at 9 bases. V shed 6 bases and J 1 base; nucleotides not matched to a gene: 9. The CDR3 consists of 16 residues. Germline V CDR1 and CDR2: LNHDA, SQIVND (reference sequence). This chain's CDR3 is CASRTPPGQGNTEAFF. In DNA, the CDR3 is TGTGCCAGTAGAACACCACCGGGACAGGGGAACACTGAAGCTTTCTTT.

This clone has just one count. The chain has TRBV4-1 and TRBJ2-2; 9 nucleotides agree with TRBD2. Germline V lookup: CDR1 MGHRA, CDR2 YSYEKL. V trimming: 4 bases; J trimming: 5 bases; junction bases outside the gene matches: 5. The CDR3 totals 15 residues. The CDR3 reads CASSRAGGKTGELFF. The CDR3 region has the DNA TGCGCCAGCAGCCGGGCGGGGGGGAAAACCGGGGAGCTGTTTTTT.

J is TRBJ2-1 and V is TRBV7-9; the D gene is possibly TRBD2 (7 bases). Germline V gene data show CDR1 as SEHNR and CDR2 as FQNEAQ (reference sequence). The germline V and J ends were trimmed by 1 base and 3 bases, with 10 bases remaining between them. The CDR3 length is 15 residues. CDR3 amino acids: CASSLGGGDYNEQFF. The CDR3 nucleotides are TGTGCCAGCAGCTTAGGAGGGGGGGACTACAATGAGCAGTTCTTC.

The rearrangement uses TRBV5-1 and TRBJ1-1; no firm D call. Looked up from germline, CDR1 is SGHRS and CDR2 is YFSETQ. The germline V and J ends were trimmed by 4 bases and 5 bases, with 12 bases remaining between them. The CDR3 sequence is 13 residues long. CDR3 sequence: CASSPTARTEAFF. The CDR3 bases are TGCGCCAGCAGCCCGACCGCGCGAACTGAAGCTTTCTTT.

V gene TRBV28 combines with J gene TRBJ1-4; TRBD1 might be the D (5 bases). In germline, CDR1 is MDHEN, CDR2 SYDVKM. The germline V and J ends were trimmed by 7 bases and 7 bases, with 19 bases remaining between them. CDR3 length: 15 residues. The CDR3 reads CASKPAGSRSEKLFF. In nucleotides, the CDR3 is TGTGCCAGCAAGCCCGCAGGGAGCCGATCTGAAAAACTGTTTTTT.

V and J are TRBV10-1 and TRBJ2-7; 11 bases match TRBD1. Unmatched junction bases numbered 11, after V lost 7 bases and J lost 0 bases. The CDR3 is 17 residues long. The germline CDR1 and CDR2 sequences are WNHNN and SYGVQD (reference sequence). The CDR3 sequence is CASIPGQGASYSYEQYF. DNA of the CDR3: TGCGCCAGCATCCCCGGACAGGGGGCTTCCTACTCCTACGAGCAGTACTTC.

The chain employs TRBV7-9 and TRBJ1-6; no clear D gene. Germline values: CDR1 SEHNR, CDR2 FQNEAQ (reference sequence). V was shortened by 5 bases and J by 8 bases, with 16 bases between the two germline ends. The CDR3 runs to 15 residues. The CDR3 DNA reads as TGTGCCAGCAGCCCGTTCTCCCAAGGATATTCACCCCTCCACTTT. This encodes CASSPFSQGYSPLHF.

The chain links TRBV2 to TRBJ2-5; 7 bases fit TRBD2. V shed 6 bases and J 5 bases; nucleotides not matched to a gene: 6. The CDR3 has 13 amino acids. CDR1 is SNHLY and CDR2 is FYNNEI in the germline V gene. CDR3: CASRSGVGETQYF. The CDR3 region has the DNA TGTGCCAGCAGGAGCGGGGTTGGGGAGACCCAGTACTTC.

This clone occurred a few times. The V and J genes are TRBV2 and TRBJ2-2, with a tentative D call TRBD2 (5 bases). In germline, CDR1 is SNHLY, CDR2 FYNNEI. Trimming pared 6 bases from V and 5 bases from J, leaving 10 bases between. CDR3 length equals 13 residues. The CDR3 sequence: CASRPGGTGELFF. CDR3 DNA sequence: TGTGCCAGCAGACCAGGAGGTACCGGGGAGCTGTTTTTT.

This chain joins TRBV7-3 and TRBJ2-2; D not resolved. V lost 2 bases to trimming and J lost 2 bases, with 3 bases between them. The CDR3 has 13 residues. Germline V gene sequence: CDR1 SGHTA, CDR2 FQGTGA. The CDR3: CASSLSNTGELFF. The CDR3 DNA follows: TGTGCCAGCAGCTTATCCAACACCGGGGAGCTGTTTTTT. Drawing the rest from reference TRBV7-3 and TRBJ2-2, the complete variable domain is GAGVSQTPSNKVTEKGKYVELRCDPISGHTALYWYRQSLGQGPEFLIYFQGTGAADDSGLPNDRFFAVRPEGSVSTLKIQRTERGDSAVYLCASSLSNTGELFFGEGSRLTVL.

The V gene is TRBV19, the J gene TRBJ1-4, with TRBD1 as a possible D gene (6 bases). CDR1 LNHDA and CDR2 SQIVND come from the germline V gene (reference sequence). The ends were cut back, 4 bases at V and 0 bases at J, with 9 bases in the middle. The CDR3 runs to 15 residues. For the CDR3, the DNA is TGTGCCAGTAGTACGGGGGGCGCAACTAATGAAAAACTGTTTTTT. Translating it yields CASSTGGATNEKLFF.

CDR3 nucleotide sequence: TGCGCCAGCAGCCAAGACACGGGAACCGGGGAGCTGTTTTTT. Its translation is CASSQDTGTGELFF. The rearrangement joins TRBV4-1 to TRBJ2-2, with a tentative D call TRBD2 (5 bases). Looked up from germline, CDR1 is MGHRA and CDR2 is YSYEKL. The CDR3 has 14 amino acids. V lost 0 bases, J lost 5 bases, and 7 bases lay in between.

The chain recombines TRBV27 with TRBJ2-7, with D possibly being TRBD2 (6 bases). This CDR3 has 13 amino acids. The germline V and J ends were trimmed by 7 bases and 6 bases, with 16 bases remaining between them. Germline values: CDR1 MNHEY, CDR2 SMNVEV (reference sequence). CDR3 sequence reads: CASTRVVGGEQYF. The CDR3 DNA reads TGTGCCAGCACCCGGGTGGTCGGGGGCGAGCAGTACTTC.

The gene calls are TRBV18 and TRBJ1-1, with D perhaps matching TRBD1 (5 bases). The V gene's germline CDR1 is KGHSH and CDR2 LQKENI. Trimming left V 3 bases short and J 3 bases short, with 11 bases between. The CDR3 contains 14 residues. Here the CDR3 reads CASSPAGTYTEAFF. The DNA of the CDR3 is TGTGCCAGCTCACCGGCCGGGACTTACACTGAAGCTTTCTTT. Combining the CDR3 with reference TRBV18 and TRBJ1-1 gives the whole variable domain NAGVMQNPRHLVRRRGQEARLRCSPMKGHSHVYWYRQLPEEGLKFMVYLQKENIIDESGMPKERFSAEFPKEGPSILRIQQVVRGDSAAYFCASSPAGTYTEAFFGQGTRLTVV.

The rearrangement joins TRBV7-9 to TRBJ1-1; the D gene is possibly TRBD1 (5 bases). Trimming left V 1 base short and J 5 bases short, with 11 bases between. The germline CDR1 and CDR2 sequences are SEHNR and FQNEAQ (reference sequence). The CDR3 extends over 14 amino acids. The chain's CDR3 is CASSLEVGLTEAFF. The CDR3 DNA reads TGTGCCAGCAGCTTAGAAGTGGGGCTTACTGAAGCTTTCTTT.

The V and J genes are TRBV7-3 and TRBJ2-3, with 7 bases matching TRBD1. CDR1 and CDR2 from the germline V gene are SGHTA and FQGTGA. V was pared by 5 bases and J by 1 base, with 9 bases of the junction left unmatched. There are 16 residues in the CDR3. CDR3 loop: CASSLSTGKGTDTQYF. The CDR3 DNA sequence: TGTGCCAGCAGCCTCTCGACAGGGAAGGGCACAGATACGCAGTATTTT.